The subject of this entry is one T cell receptor (beta chain). The V gene's germline CDR1 is MNHEY and CDR2 SMNVEV (reference sequence). The ends were cut back, 5 bases at V and 10 bases at J, with 14 bases in the middle. The CDR3 spans 13 residues. This entry is derived from a study of cytotoxic CD8 clonotypes in ibrutinib-treated CLL. Only in-frame clones appear in the TCRdb table, and some are missing; sequencing was by immunoSEQ multiplex PCR. The table shows about 130,000 clones, with about three quarters occurring only once. As input for TCR beta libraries, about 1.9 micrograms of genomic DNA came from cryopreserved PBMCs.

The TCR comes from a human donor with chronic lymphocytic leukemia. This specimen consisted of PBMCs, obtained after 24 months of ibrutinib treatment. This sequence joins TRBV27 and TRBJ1-4; possible D gene TRBD1, 6 bases. CDR3 bases: TGTGCCAGCAGTCTCCAGGGGAGCGGAAAACTGTTTTTT. Protein product: CASSLQGSGKLFF.